These T cell receptor beta chains were read from a single sample in a study of shared clonotypes between healthy human individuals. TCRdb keeps only in-frame clones here, not all; method: immunoSEQ multiplex PCR. The sample yields some 2,100,000 clones, approximately 94% seen once. Sequenced input: naive CD4+ T cells sorted from blood. Every receptor here comes from a man aged 18 to 29 in good health. CDR3s include the opening cysteine and the closing phenylalanine or tryptophan. Fields, in order: D gene, clone size, V gene, J gene, CDR3 protein, CDR3 DNA. A D gene is named only where the DNA matches it firmly. Rows may omit the clone size; those that give it use once, few, many or a size class.

>NA|NA|TRBV2|TRBJ2-5
CASGPGPTGETQYF
TGTGCCAGCGGCCCCGGACCGACGGGGGAGACCCAGTACTTC
>NA|NA|TRBV7-8|TRBJ1-6
CASKVDSNINSPLHF
TGTGCCAGCAAAGTGGACAGCAATATCAATTCACCCCTCCACTTT
>TRBD2|NA|TRBV6-5|TRBJ2-1
CASRPGTTNYNEQFF
TGTGCCAGCAGGCCCGGGACTACCAACTACAATGAGCAGTTCTTC
>TRBD2|NA|TRBV6-6|TRBJ2-2
CATARLAGVGPGELFF
TGTGCCACGGCGAGACTAGCCGGGGTAGGTCCCGGGGAGCTGTTTTTT
>TRBD2|NA|TRBV18|TRBJ2-1
CASTKPGLAETNEQFF
TGTGCCAGCACCAAACCGGGACTAGCGGAAACCAATGAGCAGTTCTTC
>NA|NA|TRBV5-4|TRBJ2-1
CASTKNPGLSLDEQFF
TGTGCCAGCACCAAGAATCCGGGACTCAGCTTGGATGAGCAGTTCTTC
>NA|NA|TRBV2|TRBJ2-1
CASKNRLSSYNEQFF
TGTGCCAGCAAGAACCGACTTAGCTCCTACAATGAGCAGTTCTTC
>NA|NA|TRBV6-5|TRBJ2-7
CASSSLRGSEQYF
TGTGCCAGCAGTTCACTGAGGGGTAGCGAGCAGTACTTC
>TRBD2|NA|TRBV10-3|TRBJ2-3
CATRTSGNTDTQYF
TGTGCCACCCGGACTAGCGGGAATACAGATACGCAGTATTTT
>NA|NA|TRBV11-3|TRBJ1-5
CASSPDKPLNGEYSNQPQHF
TGTGCCAGCAGCCCGGATAAACCCTTGAACGGCGAATATAGCAATCAGCCCCAGCATTTT
>NA|NA|TRBV19|TRBJ1-2
CASTTRRGGPGYTF
TGTGCCAGTACCACCCGGCGGGGGGGGCCTGGCTACACCTTC
>NA|NA|TRBV7-5|TRBJ2-7
CARSLTGETYEQYF
TGTGCCAGAAGCTTAACAGGGGAGACCTACGAGCAGTACTTC
>NA|NA|TRBV6-6|TRBJ2-7
CASRNRGGHYEQYF
TGTGCCAGCAGGAACAGGGGGGGTCACTACGAGCAGTACTTC
>TRBD2|NA|TRBV7-9|TRBJ2-7
CASSLAFSGRASEQYF
TGTGCCAGCAGCTTAGCTTTTTCAGGGAGGGCCAGCGAGCAGTACTTC
>TRBD1|NA|TRBV6-5|TRBJ1-3
CASSRTGGNTIYF
TGTGCCAGCAGTCGGACAGGGGGGAACACCATATATTTT
>NA|NA|TRBV19|TRBJ2-1
CASKSDSVNEQFF
TGTGCCAGTAAATCGGATAGCGTAAATGAGCAGTTCTTC
>NA|NA|TRBV21-1|TRBJ1-2
CASGGRSPYTF
TGTGCGTCCGGAGGCCGCAGCCCCTACACCTTC
>TRBD2|NA|TRBV4-3|TRBJ2-7
CASSQGSGSYEQYF
TGCGCCAGCAGCCAAGGGAGCGGGAGTTACGAGCAGTACTTC
>NA|NA|TRBV4-1|TRBJ1-4
CASSQAGGGTNEKLFF
TGCGCCAGCAGCCAGGCCGGTGGGGGTACTAATGAAAAACTGTTTTTT
>TRBD2|NA|TRBV5-4|TRBJ2-7
CASSQGTSGTYEQYF
TGTGCCAGCAGTCAGGGGACTAGCGGTACCTACGAGCAGTACTTC
>NA|NA|TRBV7-9|TRBJ2-5
CASGGDSYQTQYF
TGTGCCAGTGGAGGGGACAGCTATCAGACCCAGTACTTC
>TRBD1|NA|TRBV6-5|TRBJ2-7
CASSLDRAYEQYF
TGTGCCAGCAGCCTTGACAGGGCCTACGAGCAGTACTTC
>NA|NA|TRBV19|TRBJ1-5
CASSRGNQPQHF
TGTGCCAGTAGTCGGGGGAATCAGCCCCAGCATTTT
>TRBD1|NA|TRBV6-5|TRBJ1-3
CASRKTGRSGNTIYF
TGTGCCAGCAGGAAGACAGGGCGCTCTGGAAACACCATATATTTT
>NA|once|TRBV2|TRBJ2-3
CASSIITDTQYF
TGTGCCAGCAGTATTATCACAGATACGCAGTATTTT